This T cell receptor beta chain was observed in a study of control samples from healthy donors and cancer patients. Germline CDR1 is SGHRS and CDR2 is YFSETQ. Trimming shortened V by 2 bases and J by 6 bases, and 14 bases separated the two germline ends. The CDR3 covers 15 residues. TCRdb keeps only in-frame clones here, not all; method: immunoSEQ multiplex PCR. Of 100,000 to 150,000 clones in the sample, approximately 90% were seen once. The rearrangement uses TRBV5-1 and TRBJ1-4; D gene unclear. The material sequenced was blood. The sequence derives from a man in his thirties or forties in good health. CDR3 protein: CASSFPPGKDEKLFF. The CDR3 nucleotides read TGCGCCAGCAGCTTCCCCCCGGGGAAGGATGAAAAACTGTTTTTT.